This paragraph covers one TCR beta chain sequence. The data derive from a study of control samples from healthy donors and cancer patients. With 7 bases clipped from V and 0 bases from J, the junction kept 7 bases outside the gene matches. CDR3 length: 16 amino acids. Looked up from germline, CDR1 is MDHEN and CDR2 is SYDVKM. Here immunoSEQ multiplex PCR was the method, and the copy in TCRdb shows in-frame clones only, minus some. This table holds over 60,000 clones, approximately 85% found once. The J gene is TRBJ2-1, the V gene TRBV28; TRBD2 matches 9 bases. The sequenced sample was blood. The source of this sequence is a man aged 35-49 years in good health. For the CDR3, the DNA is TGTGCCAGCATTAAACCGGGACTAGCCTCCTACAATGAGCAGTTCTTC. Protein sequence: CASIKPGLASYNEQFF. Full variable domain (missing parts from reference TRBV28 and TRBJ2-1): DVKVTQSSRYLVKRTGEKVFLECVQDMDHENMFWYRQDPGLGLRLIYFSYDVKMKEKGDIPEGYSVSREKKERFSLILESASTNQTSMYLCASIKPGLASYNEQFFGPGTRLTVL.